This note documents a single TCR beta chain sequence. The antigen is not known. CDR3 length equals 15 residues. In germline, CDR1 is LNHDA, CDR2 SQIVND (reference sequence). V gave up 6 bases and J gave up 3 bases, with 17 bases separating them. Genomic DNA acted as the template from which TCR beta VDJ combination and CDR3 sequence profiling were carried out. MiXCR, applied by TCRdb to the reads, yields one record per CDR3 protein. This sample carries a few hundred thousand distinct CDR3 sequences, around 72% of them seen once, and the ten largest clones take 3.5% to 4.5%. This entry comes from a study of CD8+CD57+ T cells in acquired aplastic anemia. Whole-study context: DNA per sorted CD4+ or CD8+ sample ranged about 0.17 to 27.4 ug, averaging about 2.9 ug. Study-wide points: Around 30 sequences, all CD8+ CDR3, were shared between patients and controls.

The gene calls are TRBV19 and TRBJ1-2; D might be TRBD1 (5 bases). The receptor comes from a human donor in good health, serving as a control. Source material: sorted CD4+, CD8+, or CD8+CD57+ T cells (not recorded which) from PBMCs. The CDR3 sequence is CASRVLGQVDYGYTF. The CDR3 DNA is TGTGCCAGTAGGGTGTTGGGGCAGGTGGACTATGGCTACACCTTC.